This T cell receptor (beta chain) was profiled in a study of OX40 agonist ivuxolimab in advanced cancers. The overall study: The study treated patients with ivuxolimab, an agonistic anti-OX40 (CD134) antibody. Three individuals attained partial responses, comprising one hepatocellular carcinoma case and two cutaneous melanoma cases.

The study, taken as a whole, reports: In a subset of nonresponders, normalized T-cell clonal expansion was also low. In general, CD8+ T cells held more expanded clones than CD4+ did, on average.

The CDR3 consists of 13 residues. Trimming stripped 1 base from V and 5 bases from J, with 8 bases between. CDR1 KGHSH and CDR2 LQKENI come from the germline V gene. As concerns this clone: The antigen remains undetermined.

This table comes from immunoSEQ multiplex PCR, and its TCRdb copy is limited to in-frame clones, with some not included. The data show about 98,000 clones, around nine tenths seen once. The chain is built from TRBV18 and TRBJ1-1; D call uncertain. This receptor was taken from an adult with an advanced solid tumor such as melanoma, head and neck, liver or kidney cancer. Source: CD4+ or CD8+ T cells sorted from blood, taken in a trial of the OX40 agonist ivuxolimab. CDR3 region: CASSPRGQTEAFF. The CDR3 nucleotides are TGTGCCAGCTCACCACGGGGTCAAACTGAAGCTTTCTTT.